What follows describes a single T cell receptor beta chain. What it binds is unknown. The sample is drawn from a study of Ad26.COV2.S vaccination and SARS-CoV-2 variants. Study context: Donor got 5x10^10 or 1x10^11 viral particles of Ad26.COV2.S.

Treatment: about 20 received Ad26.COV2.S at low or high dose, single or two shots; roughly five received placebo; per-sample allocation not given. Repertoires come from day 63 after the first vaccine or placebo injection. Germline V lookup: CDR1 SGHKS, CDR2 YYEKEE (reference sequence). Deletions cut 0 bases from V and 8 bases from J, with 17 bases between. There are 15 residues in the CDR3. General study points: Spike-specific CD8+ and CD4+ T cell responses reportedly showed substantial breadth after vaccination. Analyses that measured TCR breadth and depth may have underestimated total T cell responses. Vaccine recipients showed a spike-specific TCR breadth that was higher than in placebo recipients.

TCRdb keeps only in-frame clones here, not all; method: immunoSEQ multiplex PCR. The sample lists approximately 400,000 clones, 83% occurring once. The chain combines TRBV5-5 with TRBJ1-1, with D tentatively TRBD1 (6 bases). The sequences come from peripheral blood, collected in a trial of Ad26.COV2.S vaccine versus placebo. The receptor's source is a person between 18 and 65 years old who received the Ad26.COV2.S COVID-19 vaccine or a placebo. The CDR3 sequence is CASSLAVTGAGEAFF. CDR3 nucleotides: TGTGCCAGCAGCTTGGCGGTGACGGGGGCGGGCGAAGCTTTCTTT.